This passage covers 17 T cell receptor beta chains from one sample sequenced in a study of human T cells and chemical hapten exposure. Each CDR3 protein gets one entry after TCRdb re-called the RACE reads with MiXCR. The sample shows about 260,000 distinct CDR3 sequences, approximately 8.6% of them seen only once. Time point of the sample: pre-sensitization, week 0. Treatment reported: therapeutic diphenylcyclopropenone sensitization with weekly scalp DPC. This specimen was whole blood, taken in connection with sensitization to the hapten diphenylcyclopropenone (DPC). All receptors come from a woman aged 40 to 50 with alopecia areata. Some clones in this sample may be carry-over from other donors' samples.

The gene calls are TRBV19 and TRBJ2-4; weak D call: TRBD2 (5 bases). Trimming stripped 3 bases from V and 8 bases from J, with 5 bases between. CDR3 size: 11 residues. The germline V gene has CDR1 LNHDA and CDR2 SQIVND (reference sequence). The CDR3 DNA follows: TGTGCCAGTAGTATCGGGGACATTCAGTACTTC. Translated, it gives CASSIGDIQYF.

The chain recombines TRBV9 with TRBJ2-3, with D maybe TRBD1 (5 bases). Germline lookup yields CDR1 SGDLS and CDR2 YYNGEE. The V end was cut by 3 bases, the J end by 0 bases, with 8 bases between. The CDR3 is 14 amino acids. The CDR3 coding sequence is TGTGCCAGCAGCGGACAGTCTAGCACAGATACGCAGTATTTT. Translation gives CASSGQSSTDTQYF.

This chain connects TRBV20-1 to TRBJ2-1, with TRBD1 identical over 8 bases. The CDR3 has 14 residues. CDR1 and CDR2 (germline): DFQATT, SNEGSKA (reference sequence). V shed 6 bases and J 6 bases; nucleotides not matched to a gene: 10. The CDR3 here is CSASGGGTLNEQFF. DNA for the CDR3: TGCAGTGCCTCAGGGGGCGGGACCCTCAATGAGCAGTTCTTC.

The chain recombines TRBV12-5 with TRBJ2-7; 9 bases line up with TRBD1. The CDR3 has 14 amino acids. V shed 6 bases, J shed 4 bases, and the junction held 7 bases outside the gene matches. CDR1 and CDR2 (germline): LGHNT, FRNRAP. In nucleotides, the CDR3 is TGTGCTAGTGGACAGGACAGGGGAAAATACGAGCAGTACTTC. Protein sequence: CASGQDRGKYEQYF.

V gene TRBV4-2 combines with J gene TRBJ2-1, with D possibly being TRBD1 (5 bases). The CDR3 covers 14 residues. Germline V gene sequence: CDR1 LGHNA, CDR2 YNFKEQ. Trimming took off 3 bases at V and 6 bases at J, with 12 bases between the two ends. The CDR3 protein is CASSQDTPPNEQFF. In nucleotides, the CDR3 is TGTGCCAGCAGCCAGGACACTCCTCCCAATGAGCAGTTCTTC.

This clonotype appeared many times. The chain links TRBV29-1 to TRBJ2-7; 9 bases match TRBD1. J lost 2 bases, V lost 1 base, and 18 bases had no gene match. Germline lookup yields CDR1 SQVTM and CDR2 ANQGSEA. CDR3 size: 19 residues. The CDR3 sequence is CSVEVITSRDREGAYEQYF. CDR3 nucleotides: TGCAGCGTTGAAGTCATTACGTCCCGGGACAGGGAAGGGGCCTACGAGCAGTACTTC.

This clonotype was seen ten or more times. The chain carries TRBV29-1 and TRBJ2-2; D perhaps matches TRBD2 (5 bases). CDR1 and CDR2 from the germline V gene are SQVTM and ANQGSEA. The CDR3 is 13 residues long. V lost 7 bases to trimming and J lost 4 bases, with 13 bases between them. CDR3 residues: CSGQKDSTGELFF. For the CDR3, the DNA is TGCAGCGGGCAGAAGGACTCCACCGGGGAGCTGTTTTTT.

This sequence joins TRBV12-3 or TRBV12-4 and TRBJ2-1; perhaps TRBD1 as D (5 bases). V gave up 5 bases and J gave up 8 bases, with 13 bases separating them. The CDR3 consists of 13 residues. The CDR3: CASSPRGRDEQFF. The CDR3, as DNA: TGTGCCAGCAGTCCCCGTGGCAGGGATGAGCAGTTCTTC.

The chain uses TRBV6-2 or TRBV6-3 and TRBJ2-3; TRBD1 is a possible D gene (6 bases). Looked up from germline, CDR1 is MNHEY and CDR2 is SVGEGT. The CDR3 is made up of 14 amino acids. V lost 6 bases and J lost 6, with 16 bases in between. Written as DNA, the CDR3 is TGTGCCAGCAGGGGGGCCGTCGGGGCCGATACGCAGTATTTT. Protein sequence: CASRGAVGADTQYF.

This clonotype was counted many times. The chain links TRBV2 to TRBJ2-2; TRBD2 aligns across 7 bases. V was pared by 6 bases and J by 6 bases, with 7 bases of the junction left unmatched. Looked up from germline, CDR1 is SNHLY and CDR2 is FYNNEI. The CDR3 spans 14 residues. The CDR3 bases are TGTGCCAGCAGGGAGACTAGCTTGGCCGGGGAGCTGTTTTTT. Translated, it gives CASRETSLAGELFF. Complete variable domain (other parts from reference TRBV2 and TRBJ2-2): EPEVTQTPSHQVTQMGQEVILRCVPISNHLYFYWYRQILGQKVEFLVSFYNNEISEKSEIFDDQFSVERPDGSNFTLKIRSTKLEDSAMYFCASRETSLAGELFFGEGSRLTVL.

This sequence joins TRBV12-3 or TRBV12-4 and TRBJ2-3; TRBD2 matches at 12 bases. The CDR3 length is 18 residues. The junction had 7 bases not matched to a gene; V was cut back by 2 bases and J by 1 base. CDR3 protein: CASSLRLRLAGGTDTQYF. CDR3 nucleotide sequence: TGTGCCAGCAGTTTAAGGCTTCGACTAGCGGGAGGCACAGATACGCAGTATTTT.

Only a few counts were recorded for this clonotype. The chain joins TRBV20-1 to TRBJ1-1, with unresolved D. CDR3 length: 13 residues. V gave up 6 bases and J gave up 1 base, with 12 bases separating them. Germline CDR1 and CDR2: DFQATT and SNEGSKA (reference sequence). This CDR3 reads CSAPVEGNTEAFF. CDR3 coding DNA: TGCAGTGCACCAGTGGAGGGGAACACTGAAGCTTTCTTT.

This clonotype was seen a handful of times. The rearrangement uses TRBV6-4 and TRBJ2-3; 7 nucleotides line up with TRBD2. The CDR3 length is 14 residues. CDR1 and CDR2 (germline): MRHNA, SNTAGT. Germline trimming cut 4 bases from V and 5 bases from J; bases unmatched to any gene: 6. CDR3 nucleotides: TGTGCCAGCAGTGGGGCGGGAGCAGGAGATACGCAGTATTTT. This encodes CASSGAGAGDTQYF.

The rearrangement uses TRBV6-2 or TRBV6-3 and TRBJ2-5; no clear D gene. There are 13 residues in the CDR3. The germline gives CDR1 MNHEY, CDR2 SVGEGT. Trimming shortened V by 7 bases and J by 0 bases, and 9 bases separated the two germline ends. CDR3 region: CASTPPYQETQYF. CDR3 nucleotide sequence: TGTGCCAGCACGCCGCCGTACCAAGAGACCCAGTACTTC.

CDR3 DNA: TGCAGCGTAGCTAGCGGCCGCATCCTCACAGATACGCAGTATTTT. It codes for CSVASGRILTDTQYF. This chain joins TRBV29-1 and TRBJ2-3, with TRBD2 matching 7 bases. J lost 2 bases, V lost 6 bases, and 11 bases had no gene match. The germline gives CDR1 SQVTM, CDR2 ANQGSEA. CDR3 length: 15 amino acids.

This clonotype was observed a few times. This rearrangement joins TRBV30 to TRBJ2-3; D is perhaps TRBD2 (6 bases). Trimming took 0 bases from V and 7 from J, leaving 11 bases between them. The CDR3 consists of 13 residues. The germline gives CDR1 GTSNPN, CDR2 SVGIG (reference sequence). CDR3 residues: CAWSVWGLNTQYF. The CDR3 DNA follows: TGTGCCTGGAGTGTTTGGGGACTGAATACGCAGTATTTT.

This sequence joins TRBV28 and TRBJ2-3; D uncertain. Germline V gene lookup returns CDR1 MDHEN and CDR2 SYDVKM. Deletions cut 3 bases from V and 5 bases from J, with 12 bases between. This CDR3 has 14 residues. CDR3 DNA sequence: TGTGCCAGCAGTTTCCGTAGCCGCGGAGATACGCAGTATTTT. It yields the protein CASSFRSRGDTQYF.